This T cell receptor (beta chain) came from a study of blood T cell repertoires in COVID-19. V lost 2 bases, J lost 8 bases, and 4 bases stayed unmatched. CDR1 and CDR2 (germline): MDHEN, SYDVKM. This CDR3 spans 15 amino acids. Sequenced by immunoSEQ multiplex PCR; TCRdb stores in-frame clones only, minus some. The sample lists some 250,000 clones; around 89% were seen once. The sequence was obtained from a man between 35 and 55 years old who had recovered from COVID-19. This sequence joins TRBV28 and TRBJ2-1; 12 bases agree with TRBD2. Sequencing input: PBMCs or T cells enriched from blood (not recorded which). In DNA form, the CDR3 reads TGTGCCAGCAGTTTAAAGACTAGCGGGAGCTATGAGCAGTTCTTC. Protein sequence: CASSLKTSGSYEQFF.